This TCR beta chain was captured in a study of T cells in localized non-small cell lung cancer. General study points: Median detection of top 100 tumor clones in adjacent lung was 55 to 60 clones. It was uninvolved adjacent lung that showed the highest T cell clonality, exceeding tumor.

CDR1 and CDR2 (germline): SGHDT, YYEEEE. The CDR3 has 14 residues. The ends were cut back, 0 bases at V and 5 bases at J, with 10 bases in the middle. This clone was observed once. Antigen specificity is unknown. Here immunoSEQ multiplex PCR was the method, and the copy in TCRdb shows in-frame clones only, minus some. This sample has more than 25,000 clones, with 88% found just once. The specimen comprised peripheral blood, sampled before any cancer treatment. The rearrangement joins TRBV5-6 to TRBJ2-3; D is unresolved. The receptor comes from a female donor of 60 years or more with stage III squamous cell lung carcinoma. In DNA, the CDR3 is TGTGCCAGCAGCTTGGGTGGATTTGGAGATACGCAGTATTTT. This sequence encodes CASSLGGFGDTQYF.